This T cell receptor beta chain was sequenced during a study of T-cell memory formation after mild COVID-19. Study-level findings and limits: Cross-reactive memory apparently joined, as some responding clones appeared in pre-infection memory. The second-wave clones peaking on day 37 were not confirmed as SARS-CoV-2-specific.

After 5'RACE with constant-segment primers, TCR alpha and TCR beta cDNA libraries carrying sample barcodes and UMIs were obtained. TCRdb re-analysed the 5' RACE reads in MiXCR, keeping a single row per CDR3 protein. This sample yields 300,000 to 400,000 distinct CDR3 sequences, of which approximately 12% are seen a single time; about 22% belongs to the top ten. The CDR3 spans 16 residues. Germline values: CDR1 MNHEY, CDR2 SVGEGT. Trimming cost V 6 bases and J 0 bases, with 15 bases left between them. This clonotype was observed a handful of times. The antigen is undetermined. V gene TRBV6-2 or TRBV6-3 combines with J gene TRBJ1-5; D may be TRBD1 (5 bases). The TCR originated in a man aged 18 to 30 who had mild COVID-19 (a few samples of this study predate the infection). Cell type and time point are not known. The sequencing input was PBMCs or a T cell subset sorted from them (not recorded which). In DNA form, the CDR3 reads TGTGCCAGCAGGCAAGACAGAGTATATAGCAATCAGCCCCAGCATTTT. Amino acid sequence: CASRQDRVYSNQPQHF.